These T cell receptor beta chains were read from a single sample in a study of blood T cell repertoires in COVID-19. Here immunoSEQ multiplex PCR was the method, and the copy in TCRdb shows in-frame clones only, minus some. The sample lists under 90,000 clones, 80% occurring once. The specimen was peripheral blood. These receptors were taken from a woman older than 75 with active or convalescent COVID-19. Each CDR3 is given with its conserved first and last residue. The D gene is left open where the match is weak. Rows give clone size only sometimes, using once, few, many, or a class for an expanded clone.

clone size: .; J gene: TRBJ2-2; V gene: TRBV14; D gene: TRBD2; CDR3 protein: CASSQRTGTIKTGELFF; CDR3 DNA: TGTGCCAGCAGCCAACGAACCGGGACTATCAAGACCGGGGAGCTGTTTTTT
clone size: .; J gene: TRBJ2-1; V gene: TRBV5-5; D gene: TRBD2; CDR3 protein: CASSLDSGEGNEQFF; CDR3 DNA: TGTGCCAGCAGCTTGGACTCTGGGGAGGGTAATGAGCAGTTCTTC
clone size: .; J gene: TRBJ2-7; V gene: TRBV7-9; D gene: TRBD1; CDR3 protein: CASSLVDREDEQYF; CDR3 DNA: TGTGCCAGCAGCTTAGTGGACAGGGAGGACGAGCAGTACTTC
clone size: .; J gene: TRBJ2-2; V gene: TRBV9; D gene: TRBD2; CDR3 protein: CASSVAPREGRTGELFF; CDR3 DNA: TGTGCCAGCAGCGTAGCTCCCCGGGAGGGCCGCACCGGGGAGCTGTTTTTT
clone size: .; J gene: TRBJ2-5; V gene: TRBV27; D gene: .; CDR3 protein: CASSFTGLKTQYF; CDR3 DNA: TGTGCCAGCAGTTTTACAGGGTTAAAGACCCAGTACTTC
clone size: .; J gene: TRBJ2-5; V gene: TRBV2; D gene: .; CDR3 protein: CASAWQETQYF; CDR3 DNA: TGTGCCAGCGCGTGGCAAGAGACCCAGTACTTC
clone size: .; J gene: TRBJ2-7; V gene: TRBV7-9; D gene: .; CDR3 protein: CASSRELREQYF; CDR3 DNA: TGTGCCAGCAGCCGCGAACTGAGGGAGCAGTACTTC
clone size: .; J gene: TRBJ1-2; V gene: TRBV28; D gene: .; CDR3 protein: CASRQPLLIGYTF; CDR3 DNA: TGTGCCAGCAGACAACCCCTCCTTATTGGCTACACCTTC
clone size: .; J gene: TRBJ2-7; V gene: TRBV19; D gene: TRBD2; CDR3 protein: CASNPPGTSGSTREQYF; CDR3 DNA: TGTGCCAGTAATCCCCCCGGGACTAGCGGGAGCACTCGCGAGCAGTACTTC
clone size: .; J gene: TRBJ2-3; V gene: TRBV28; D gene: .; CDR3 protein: CASRPTSTDTQYF; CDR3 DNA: TGTGCCAGCAGGCCTACTAGCACAGATACGCAGTATTTT
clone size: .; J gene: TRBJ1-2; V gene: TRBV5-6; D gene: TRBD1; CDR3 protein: CASSLEQGGTYTF; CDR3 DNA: TGTGCCAGCAGCTTGGAACAGGGGGGCACCTACACCTTC
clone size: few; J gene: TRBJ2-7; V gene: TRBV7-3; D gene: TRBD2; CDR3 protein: CASSSQGGLAGREQYF; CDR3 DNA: TGTGCCAGCAGCTCCCAAGGAGGACTAGCGGGAAGAGAGCAGTACTTC
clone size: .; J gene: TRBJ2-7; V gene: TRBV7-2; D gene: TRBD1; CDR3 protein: CASSTPGQGNYEQYF; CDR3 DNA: TGTGCCAGCAGCACCCCGGGACAGGGGAATTACGAGCAGTACTTC
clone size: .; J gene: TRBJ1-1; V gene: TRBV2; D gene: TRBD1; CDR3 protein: CASRDSENTEAFF; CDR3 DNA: TGTGCCAGCCGGGACAGTGAGAACACTGAAGCTTTCTTT
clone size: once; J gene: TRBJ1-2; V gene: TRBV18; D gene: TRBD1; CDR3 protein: CASSPGQAYGYTF; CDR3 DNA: TGTGCCAGCTCACCGGGACAGGCCTATGGCTACACCTTC
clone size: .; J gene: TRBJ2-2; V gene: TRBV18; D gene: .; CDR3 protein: CASSPLNRDNTGELFF; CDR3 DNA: TGTGCCAGCTCACCACTGAACAGGGATAACACCGGGGAGCTGTTTTTT
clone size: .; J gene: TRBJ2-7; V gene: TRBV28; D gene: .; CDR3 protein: CASSLFGGQNSYEQYF; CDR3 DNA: TGTGCCAGCAGTCTCTTCGGGGGACAGAATTCCTACGAGCAGTACTTC
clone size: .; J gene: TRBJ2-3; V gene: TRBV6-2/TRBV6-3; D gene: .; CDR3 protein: CASSYAEGTQYF; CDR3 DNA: TGTGCCAGCAGTTATGCGGAAGGTACGCAGTATTTT
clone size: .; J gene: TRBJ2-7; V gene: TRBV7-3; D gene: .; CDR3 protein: CASSLSGVEQYF; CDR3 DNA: TGTGCCAGCAGCTTGTCAGGGGTCGAGCAGTACTTC
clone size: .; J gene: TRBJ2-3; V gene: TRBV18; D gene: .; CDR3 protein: CASSPRGPADTSTDTQYF; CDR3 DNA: TGTGCCAGCTCACCACGCGGTCCAGCTGATACTAGCACAGATACGCAGTATTTT
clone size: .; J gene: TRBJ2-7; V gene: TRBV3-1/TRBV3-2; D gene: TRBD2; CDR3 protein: CASSRVAGDAYEQYF; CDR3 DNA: TGTGCCAGCAGCCGTGTAGCGGGGGATGCCTACGAGCAGTACTTC
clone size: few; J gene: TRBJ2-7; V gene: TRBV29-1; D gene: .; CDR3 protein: CSVVGDNEQYF; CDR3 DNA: TGCAGCGTTGTAGGGGATAACGAGCAGTACTTC
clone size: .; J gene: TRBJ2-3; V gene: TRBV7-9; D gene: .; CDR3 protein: CASSSLTRTEAQYF; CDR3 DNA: TGTGCCAGCAGCTCCCTAACTCGGACAGAGGCGCAGTATTTT
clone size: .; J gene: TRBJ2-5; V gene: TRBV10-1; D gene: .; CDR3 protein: CASSEKVSAGQETQYF; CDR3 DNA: TGCGCCAGCAGTGAAAAGGTGTCCGCAGGGCAAGAGACCCAGTACTTC
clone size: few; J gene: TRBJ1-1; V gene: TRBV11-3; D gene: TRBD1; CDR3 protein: CASSSGQGRMSEAFF; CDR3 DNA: TGTGCCAGCAGCTCAGGACAGGGGAGGATGTCTGAAGCTTTCTTT
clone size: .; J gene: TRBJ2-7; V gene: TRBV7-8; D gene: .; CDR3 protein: CASSQGLEQYF; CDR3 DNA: TGTGCCAGCAGCCAGGGACTCGAGCAGTACTTC
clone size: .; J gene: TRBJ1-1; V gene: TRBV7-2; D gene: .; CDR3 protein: CASGVYETEAFF; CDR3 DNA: TGTGCCAGCGGAGTTTATGAGACTGAAGCTTTCTTT
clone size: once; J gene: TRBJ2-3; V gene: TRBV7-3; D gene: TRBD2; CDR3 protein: CASSSGLAGGTDTQYF; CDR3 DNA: TGTGCCAGCAGCTCCGGACTAGCGGGGGGGACAGATACGCAGTATTTT
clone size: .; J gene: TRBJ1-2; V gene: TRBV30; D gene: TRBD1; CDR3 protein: CAWRPDRAYGYTF; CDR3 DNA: TGTGCCTGGAGACCGGACAGGGCCTATGGCTACACCTTC
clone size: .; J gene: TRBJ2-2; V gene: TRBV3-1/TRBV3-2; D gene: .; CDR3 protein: CASSHTFSHDSNTGELFF; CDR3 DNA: TGTGCCAGCAGCCATACCTTCTCGCATGACAGCAACACCGGGGAGCTGTTTTTT
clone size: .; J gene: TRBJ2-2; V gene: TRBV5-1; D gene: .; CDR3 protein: CASSPPGLNTGELFF; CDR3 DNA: TGCGCCAGCAGCCCACCAGGACTGAACACCGGGGAGCTGTTTTTT
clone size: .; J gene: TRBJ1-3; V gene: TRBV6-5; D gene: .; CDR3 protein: CASRVQGTGNTIYF; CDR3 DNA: TGTGCCAGCAGGGTACAGGGAACCGGAAACACCATATATTTT
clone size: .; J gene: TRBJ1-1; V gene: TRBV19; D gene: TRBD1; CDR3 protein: CASSLGQANTEAFF; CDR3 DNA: TGTGCCAGTAGTTTGGGACAGGCGAACACTGAAGCTTTCTTT
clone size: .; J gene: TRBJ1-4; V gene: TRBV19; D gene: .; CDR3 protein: CASSTGRRTEKLFF; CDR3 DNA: TGTGCCAGTAGTACCGGACGGAGGACCGAAAAACTGTTTTTT
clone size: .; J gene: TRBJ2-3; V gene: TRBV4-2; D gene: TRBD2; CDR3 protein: CASSQEVGLAGSGASTDTQYF; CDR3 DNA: TGTGCCAGCAGCCAAGAGGTGGGACTAGCGGGTTCCGGTGCTAGCACAGATACGCAGTATTTT
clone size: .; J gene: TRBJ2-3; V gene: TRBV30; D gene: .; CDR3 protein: CAWSPPWATQYF; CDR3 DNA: TGTGCCTGGAGTCCACCCTGGGCCACGCAGTATTTT
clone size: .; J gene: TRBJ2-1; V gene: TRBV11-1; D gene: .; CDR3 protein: CASSQSPGGEQFF; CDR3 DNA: TGTGCCAGCAGCCAGAGTCCGGGTGGTGAGCAGTTCTTC
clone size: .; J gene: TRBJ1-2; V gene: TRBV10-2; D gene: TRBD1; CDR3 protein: CASSVAGGADGYTF; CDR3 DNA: TGCGCCAGCAGTGTCGCAGGGGGCGCCGATGGCTACACCTTC
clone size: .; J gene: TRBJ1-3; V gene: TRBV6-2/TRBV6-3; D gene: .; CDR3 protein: CASSLRGISGNTIYF; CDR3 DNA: TGTGCCAGCAGCCTACGAGGTATCTCTGGAAACACCATATATTTT
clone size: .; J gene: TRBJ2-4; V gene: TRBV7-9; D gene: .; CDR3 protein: CASSLAGKDKNIQYF; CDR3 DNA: TGTGCCAGCAGCTTGGCAGGGAAAGACAAAAACATTCAGTACTTC
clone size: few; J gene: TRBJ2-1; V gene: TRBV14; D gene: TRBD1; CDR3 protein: CASSQTGTGRYNEQFF; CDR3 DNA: TGTGCCAGCAGCCAGACCGGGACAGGTAGATACAATGAGCAGTTCTTC
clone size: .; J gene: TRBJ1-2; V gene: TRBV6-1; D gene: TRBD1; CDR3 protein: CASSEGTGRYGYTF; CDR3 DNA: TGTGCCAGCAGTGAAGGGACAGGACGCTATGGCTACACCTTC
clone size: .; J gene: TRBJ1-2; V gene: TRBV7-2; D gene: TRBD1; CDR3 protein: CASSLLAGGSRHHITF; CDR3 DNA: TGTGCCAGCAGCTTACTCGCAGGGGGCTCGAGGCATCATATCACCTTC
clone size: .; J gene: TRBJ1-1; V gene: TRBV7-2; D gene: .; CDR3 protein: CASKLTRVTEAFF; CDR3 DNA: TGTGCCAGCAAGCTGACTCGCGTCACTGAAGCTTTCTTT
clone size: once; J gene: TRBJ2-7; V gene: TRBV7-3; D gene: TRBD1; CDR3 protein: CASSKDRGYEQYF; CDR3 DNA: TGTGCCAGCAGCAAAGACAGGGGTTACGAGCAGTACTTC
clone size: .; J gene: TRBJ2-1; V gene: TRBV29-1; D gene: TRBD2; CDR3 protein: CSVGGGGNEQFF; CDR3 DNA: TGCAGCGTTGGCGGGGGGGGAAATGAGCAGTTCTTC
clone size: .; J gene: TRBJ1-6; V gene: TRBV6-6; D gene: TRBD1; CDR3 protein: CASSYGQGNSPLHF; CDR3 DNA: TGTGCCAGCAGTTATGGACAGGGTAATTCACCCCTCCACTTT
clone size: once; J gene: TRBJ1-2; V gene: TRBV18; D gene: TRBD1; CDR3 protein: CASSPRTGSDYGYTF; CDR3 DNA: TGTGCCAGCTCACCGAGGACAGGGAGTGACTATGGCTACACCTTC
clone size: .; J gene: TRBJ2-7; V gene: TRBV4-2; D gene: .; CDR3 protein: CASSQESRGTRNEQYF; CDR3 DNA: TGTGCCAGCAGCCAAGAAAGTCGGGGGACCCGGAACGAGCAGTACTTC
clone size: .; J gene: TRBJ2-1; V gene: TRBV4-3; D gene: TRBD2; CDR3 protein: CASSQPPAGAGGPNEQFF; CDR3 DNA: TGCGCCAGCAGCCAACCTCCGGCCGGAGCGGGGGGGCCGAATGAGCAGTTCTTC
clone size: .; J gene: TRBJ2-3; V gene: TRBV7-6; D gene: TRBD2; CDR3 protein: CASSSMTSGRLTDTQYF; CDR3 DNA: TGTGCCAGCAGCTCAATGACTAGCGGGAGGTTGACAGATACGCAGTATTTT
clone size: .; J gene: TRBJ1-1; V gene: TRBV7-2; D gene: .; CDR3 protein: CASSPRTEAFF; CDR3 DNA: TGTGCCAGCAGCCCTCGGACTGAAGCTTTCTTT
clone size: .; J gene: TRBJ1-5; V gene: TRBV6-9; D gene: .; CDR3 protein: CASSYSGHQPQHF; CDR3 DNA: TGTGCCAGCAGTTATTCGGGCCATCAGCCCCAGCATTTT
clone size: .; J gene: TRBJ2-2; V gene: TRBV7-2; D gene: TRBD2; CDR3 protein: CASSSTGGRTGELFF; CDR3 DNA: TGTGCCAGCAGTTCGACTGGCGGGAGAACCGGGGAGCTGTTTTTT
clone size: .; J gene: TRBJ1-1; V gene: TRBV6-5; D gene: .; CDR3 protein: CARLTVNTEAFF; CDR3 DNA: TGTGCCCGCCTAACAGTGAACACTGAAGCTTTCTTT
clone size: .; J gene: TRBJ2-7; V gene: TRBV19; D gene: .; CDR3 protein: CASSSSGGSYEQYF; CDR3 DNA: TGTGCCAGTAGTTCCTCCGGGGGCTCCTACGAGCAGTACTTC
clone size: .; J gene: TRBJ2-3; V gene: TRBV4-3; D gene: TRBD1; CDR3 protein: CASSQDRTGDDTQYF; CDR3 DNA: TGCGCCAGCAGCCAAGACCGGACAGGGGATGATACGCAGTATTTT